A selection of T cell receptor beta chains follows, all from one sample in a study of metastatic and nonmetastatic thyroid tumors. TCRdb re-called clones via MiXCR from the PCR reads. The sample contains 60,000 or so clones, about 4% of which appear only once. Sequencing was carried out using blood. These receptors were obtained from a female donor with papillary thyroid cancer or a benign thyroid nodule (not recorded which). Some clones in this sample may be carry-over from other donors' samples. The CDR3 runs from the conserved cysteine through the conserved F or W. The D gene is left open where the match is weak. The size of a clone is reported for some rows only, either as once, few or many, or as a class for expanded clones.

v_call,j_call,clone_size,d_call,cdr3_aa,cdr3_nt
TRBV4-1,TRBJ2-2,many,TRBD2,CASSGREGLTGELFF,TGCGCCAGTTCTGGGCGGGAGGGCCTAACCGGGGAGCTGTTTTTT
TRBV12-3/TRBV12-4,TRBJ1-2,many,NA,CASSYGPSGYTF,TGTGCCAGCAGTTACGGTCCCTCGGGCTACACCTTC
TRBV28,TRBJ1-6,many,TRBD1,CASSFGYRGPYNSPLHF,TGTGCCAGCAGTTTCGGCTACAGGGGCCCCTATAATTCACCCCTCCACTTT
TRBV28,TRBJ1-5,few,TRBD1,CASILWGQGLNQPQHF,TGTGCCAGCATCCTTTGGGGACAGGGGCTGAATCAGCCCCAGCATTTT
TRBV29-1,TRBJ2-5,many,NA,CSVLAEETQYF,TGCAGCGTCTTAGCGGAAGAGACCCAGTACTTC
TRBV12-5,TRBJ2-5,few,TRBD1,CASGLTGTGVPYQDTQYF,TGTGCTAGTGGTTTGACCGGGACAGGTGTCCCGTACCAAGATACCCAGTACTTC
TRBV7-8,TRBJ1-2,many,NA,CASSQGRGYGYTF,TGTGCCAGCAGTCAAGGAAGAGGCTATGGCTACACCTTC
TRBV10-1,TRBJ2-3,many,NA,CASSEGKGGDTQYF,TGCGCCAGCAGTGAGGGGAAGGGGGGAGATACGCAGTATTTT
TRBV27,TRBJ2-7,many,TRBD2,CASSWTSGAYEQYF,TGTGCCAGCAGCTGGACTAGCGGAGCCTACGAGCAGTACTTC
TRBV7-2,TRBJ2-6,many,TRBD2,CASSLLGGRATGANVLTF,TGTGCCAGCAGCTTATTGGGCGGGAGGGCCACTGGGGCCAACGTCCTGACCTTC
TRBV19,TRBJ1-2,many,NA,CASTQGTNYGYTF,TGTGCCAGCACACAGGGAACTAACTATGGCTACACCTTC
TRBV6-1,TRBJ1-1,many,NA,CASRATGNTEAFF,TGTGCCAGCAGGGCCACAGGGAACACTGAAGCTTTCTTT
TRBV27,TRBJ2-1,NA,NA,CASSLSRQVNDQFF,TGTGCCAGCAGTTTATCTCGGCAGGTCAATGATCAGTTCTTC
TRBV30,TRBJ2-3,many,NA,CAWTYGGADTQYF,TGTGCCTGGACCTACGGTGGTGCGGATACGCAGTATTTT
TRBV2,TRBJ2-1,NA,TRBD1,CASIKTGTNDQFF,TGTGCCAGCATAAAGACAGGGACAAATGATCAGTTCTTC
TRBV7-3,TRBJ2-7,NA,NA,CASSRGTGSYEQYF,TGTGCCAGCAGCCGCGGGACGGGATCCTACGAGCAGTACTTC
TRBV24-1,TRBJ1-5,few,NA,CATSEGRMGNQPQHF,TGTGCCACCAGTGAAGGCAGGATGGGCAATCAGCCCCAGCATTTT
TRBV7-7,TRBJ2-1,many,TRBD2,CASSSAGDNEQFF,TGTGCTAGCAGCTCCGCGGGGGACAATGAGCAGTTCTTC
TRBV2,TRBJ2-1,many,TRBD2,CASSPGLVYNEQFF,TGTGCCAGCAGTCCGGGACTAGTATACAATGAGCAGTTCTTC
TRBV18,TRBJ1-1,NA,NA,CASSPVILVGGTEALF,TGTGCCAGCTCACCAGTGATTTTGGTGGGCGGCACTGAAGCTTTATTT
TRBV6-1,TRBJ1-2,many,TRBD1,CASSGQGAGGYTF,TGTGCCAGCAGTGGACAGGGGGCGGGGGGCTACACCTTC
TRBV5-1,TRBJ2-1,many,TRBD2,CASSPGTGGYNEQFF,TGCGCCAGCAGCCCGGGAACGGGAGGCTACAATGAGCAGTTCTTC
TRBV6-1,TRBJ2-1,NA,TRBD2,CAINRARGDMNEQFF,TGTGCCATCAACCGAGCGCGGGGGGATATGAACGAGCAGTTCTTC
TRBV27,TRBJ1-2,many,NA,CASSFQGRSGYTF,TGTGCCAGCAGTTTTCAGGGGCGAAGCGGCTACACCTTC
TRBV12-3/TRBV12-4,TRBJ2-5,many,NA,CASRRGGGTQYF,TGTGCCAGCAGGCGAGGGGGGGGGACCCAGTACTTC
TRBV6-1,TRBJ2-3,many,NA,CATAGANTQYF,TGTGCCACCGCGGGGGCGAATACGCAGTATTTT
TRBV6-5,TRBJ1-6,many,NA,CASSYSIPGGMSSYNSPLHF,TGTGCCAGCAGTTACTCGATCCCCGGGGGGATGAGCTCCTATAATTCACCCCTCCACTTT
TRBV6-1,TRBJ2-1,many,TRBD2,CASSAGTSGSMEFF,TGTGCCAGCAGTGCCGGGACTAGCGGGAGTATGGAGTTCTTC
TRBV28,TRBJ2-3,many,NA,CASSRVSPTDTQYF,TGTGCCAGCAGTCGGGTGTCCCCCACAGATACGCAGTATTTT
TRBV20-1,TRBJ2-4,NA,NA,CSADEGTKNIQYF,TGCAGTGCCGACGAGGGAACCAAAAACATTCAGTACTTC
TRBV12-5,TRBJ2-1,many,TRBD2,CASGMTSGSVPYNEQFF,TGTGCTAGTGGTATGACTAGCGGGAGTGTCCCCTACAATGAGCAGTTCTTC
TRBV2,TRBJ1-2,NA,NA,CASRPAVYGYTF,TGTGCCAGCAGGCCGGCGGTCTATGGCTACACCTTC
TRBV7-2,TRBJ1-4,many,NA,CASSPGGENEKLFF,TGTGCCAGCAGCCCGGGAGGGGAGAATGAAAAACTGTTTTTT
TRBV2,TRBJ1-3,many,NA,CASGLGRVWSGNTIYF,TGTGCCAGCGGCTTGGGGCGGGTATGGTCTGGAAACACCATATATTTT
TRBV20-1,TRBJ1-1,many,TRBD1,CSAIPGQGISLGTEAFF,TGCAGCGCGATTCCGGGACAGGGGATCTCCCTAGGCACTGAAGCTTTCTTT
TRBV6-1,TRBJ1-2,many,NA,CASKNSGGYTF,TGTGCCAGCAAGAACTCAGGAGGCTACACCTTC
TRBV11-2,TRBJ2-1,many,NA,CASSLKHEQFF,TGTGCCAGCAGCTTAAAGCATGAGCAGTTCTTC
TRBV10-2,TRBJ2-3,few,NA,CASSESGLPAVTQYF,TGCGCCAGCAGTGAGTCTGGACTTCCCGCTGTAACGCAGTATTTT
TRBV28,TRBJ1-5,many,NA,CASSRTTGNQPQHF,TGTGCCAGCAGTCGAACCACAGGGAATCAGCCCCAGCATTTT
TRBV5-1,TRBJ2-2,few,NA,CASSLVPPGAANTWELFF,TGCGCCAGCAGCTTGGTTCCGCCCGGCGCTGCTAACACCTGGGAGCTGTTTTTT
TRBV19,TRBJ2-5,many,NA,CASRGMGQETQYF,TGTGCCAGTAGAGGGATGGGCCAAGAGACCCAGTACTTC
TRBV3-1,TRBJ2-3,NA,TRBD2,CASISGGGRNTYTQYF,TGTGCCAGCATAAGCGGGGGGGGTAGAAACACATATACGCAGTATTTT
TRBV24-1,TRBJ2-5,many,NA,CATSDLPTGIQETQYF,TGTGCCACCAGTGATTTGCCGACCGGGATCCAAGAGACCCAGTACTTC
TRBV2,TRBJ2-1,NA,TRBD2,CASTPLAREGYFNEQFF,TGTGCCAGCACCCCCTTGGCGCGGGAGGGGTATTTCAATGAGCAGTTCTTC
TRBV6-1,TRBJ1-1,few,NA,CASRPQRSSNTEAFF,TGTGCCAGCAGGCCCCAACGGTCCTCGAACACTGAAGCTTTCTTT
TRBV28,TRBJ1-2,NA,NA,CASRTVREGGYTF,TGTGCCAGCAGGACAGTACGGGAGGGTGGCTACACCTTC
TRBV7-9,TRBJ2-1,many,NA,CASSFDGKNEQFF,TGTGCCAGCAGCTTCGACGGGAAAAATGAGCAGTTCTTC
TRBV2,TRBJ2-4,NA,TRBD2,CASSGLAGATLAKNIQYF,TGTGCCAGCAGCGGACTAGCGGGAGCGACCTTGGCCAAAAACATTCAGTACTTC